The T cell receptor beta chain under discussion was sequenced for a study of identical twins. Study results and limitations: Partly confounded zero-insertion analyses could result from invariant MAIT and iNKT cells. The study drew conclusions from cross-sectional statistical analysis, not from following the same donors.

V lost 6 bases, J lost 3 bases, and 19 bases lay in between. Germline lookup yields CDR1 DFQATT and CDR2 SNEGSKA (reference sequence). The CDR3 consists of 15 residues. This clonotype was observed a handful of times. Its antigen remains unidentified. TCRdb reprocessed the 5' RACE reads via MiXCR and lists one record per CDR3 protein. The sample lists 460,000 or so distinct CDR3 sequences, 12% to 15% occurring once. These same records also appear under a second study, on yellow fever vaccine responses in identical twins.

The sample was CD4+ T cells sorted from blood. This clonotype was sampled from a woman younger than 35 in good health. This chain joins TRBV20-1 and TRBJ2-3; tentatively, D is TRBD2 (6 bases). CDR3 DNA sequence: TGCAGTGCCCCCGGAAGCGGGTTTGGAACAGATACGCAGTATTTT. Translating gives CSAPGSGFGTDTQYF.